This TCR beta chain was identified in a study of shared clonotypes between healthy human individuals. Study-wide points: A handful of donors showed sharing of approximately 5% of naive CD4 clonotypes. Generally, estimated richness proved larger in naive subsets than it did in memory subsets.

The authors distributed each subset's genomic DNA evenly over several immunoSEQ plates. Only in-frame clones appear in the TCRdb table, and some are missing; sequencing was by immunoSEQ multiplex PCR. This sample has roughly 1,500,000 clones, with approximately 98% found just once. With regard to this clone: Its specificity is unknown. Other DNA sequences of this sample code for an identical CDR3.

The material sequenced was naive CD4+ T cells sorted from blood. Subset of the sample: CD45RA+ positively selected. The receptor was derived from a man younger than 40 in good health.

The CDR3 DNA is TGTGCCAGCAGTCCCGACAGTAGCAATCAGCCCCAGCATTTT. This sequence encodes CASSPDSSNQPQHF. J is TRBJ1-5 and V is TRBV6-5; maybe TRBD1 (5 bases). V was clipped by 5 bases and J by 0 bases, with 8 bases between them. The CDR3 is 14 amino acids. CDR1 and CDR2 (germline): MNHEY, SVGAGI.